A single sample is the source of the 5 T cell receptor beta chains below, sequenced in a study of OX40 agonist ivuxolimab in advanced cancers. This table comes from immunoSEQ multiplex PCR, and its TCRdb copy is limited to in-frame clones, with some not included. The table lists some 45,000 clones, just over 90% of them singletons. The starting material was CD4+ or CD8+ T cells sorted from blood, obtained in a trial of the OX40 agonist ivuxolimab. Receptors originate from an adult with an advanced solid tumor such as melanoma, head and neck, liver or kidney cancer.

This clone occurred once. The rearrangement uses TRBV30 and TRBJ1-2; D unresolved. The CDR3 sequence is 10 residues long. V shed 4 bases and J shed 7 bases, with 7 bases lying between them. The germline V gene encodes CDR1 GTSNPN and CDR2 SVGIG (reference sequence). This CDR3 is CAWKARGYTF. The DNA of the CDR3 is TGTGCCTGGAAGGCGCGTGGCTACACCTTC.

The CDR3 is CATNQGNTEAFF. DNA for the CDR3: TGTGCCACCAACCAGGGAAACACTGAAGCTTTCTTT. The chain couples TRBV19 to TRBJ1-1; possibly TRBD1 for D (5 bases). Trimming removed 10 bases at V and 2 bases at J, with 11 bases between. This CDR3 has 12 residues. Germline V gives CDR1 LNHDA, CDR2 SQIVND (reference sequence).

The CDR3 loop reads CASSLGQTNEQFF. The CDR3 DNA reads TGTGCCAGCAGCTTAGGACAGACTAATGAGCAGTTCTTC. This chain connects TRBV11-2 to TRBJ2-1; D possibly corresponds to TRBD1 (5 bases). Trimming took 1 base from V and 7 from J, leaving 8 bases between them. The CDR3 is made up of 13 amino acids. Per the germline V gene, CDR1 is SGHAT and CDR2 is FQNNGV.

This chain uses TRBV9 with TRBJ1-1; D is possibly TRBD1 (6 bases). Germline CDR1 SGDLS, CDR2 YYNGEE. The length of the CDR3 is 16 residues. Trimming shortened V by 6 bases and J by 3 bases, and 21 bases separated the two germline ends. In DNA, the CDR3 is TGTGCCAGCACCAAAGAGGGGGTTGGAAGGGACACTGAAGCTTTCTTT. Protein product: CASTKEGVGRDTEAFF.

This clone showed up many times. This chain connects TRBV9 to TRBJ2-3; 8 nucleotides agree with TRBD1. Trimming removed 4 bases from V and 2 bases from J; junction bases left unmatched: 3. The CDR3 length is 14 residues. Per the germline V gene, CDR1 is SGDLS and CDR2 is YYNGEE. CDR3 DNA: TGTGCCAGCAGCCCAGGGGGCAACACAGATACGCAGTATTTT. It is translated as CASSPGGNTDTQYF.